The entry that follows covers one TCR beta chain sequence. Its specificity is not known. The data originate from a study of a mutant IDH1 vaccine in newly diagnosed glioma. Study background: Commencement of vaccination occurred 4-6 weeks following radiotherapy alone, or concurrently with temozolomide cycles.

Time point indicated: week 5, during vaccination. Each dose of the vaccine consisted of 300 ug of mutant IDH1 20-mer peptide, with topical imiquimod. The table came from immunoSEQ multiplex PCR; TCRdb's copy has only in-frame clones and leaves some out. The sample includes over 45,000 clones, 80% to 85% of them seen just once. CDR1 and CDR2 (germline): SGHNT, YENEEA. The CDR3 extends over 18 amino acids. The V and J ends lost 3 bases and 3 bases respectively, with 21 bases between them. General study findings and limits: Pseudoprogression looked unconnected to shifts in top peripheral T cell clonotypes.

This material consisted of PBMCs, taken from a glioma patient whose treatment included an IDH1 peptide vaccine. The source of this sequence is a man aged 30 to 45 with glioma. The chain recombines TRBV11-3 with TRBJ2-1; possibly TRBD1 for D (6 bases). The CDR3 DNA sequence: TGTGCCAGCAGCTTCGGATTGAGCAGGGGCTATGGCTACAATGAGCAGTTCTTC. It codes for CASSFGLSRGYGYNEQFF.